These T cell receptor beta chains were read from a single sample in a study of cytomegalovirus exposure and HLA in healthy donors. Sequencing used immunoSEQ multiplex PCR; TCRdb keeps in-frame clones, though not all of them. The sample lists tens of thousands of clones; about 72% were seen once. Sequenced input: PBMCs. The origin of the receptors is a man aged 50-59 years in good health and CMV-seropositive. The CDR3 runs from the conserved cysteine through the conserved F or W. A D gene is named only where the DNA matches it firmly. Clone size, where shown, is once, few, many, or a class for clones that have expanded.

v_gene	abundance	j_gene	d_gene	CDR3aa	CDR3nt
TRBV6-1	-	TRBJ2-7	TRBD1	CASSPDRGNYEQYF	TGTGCCAGCAGTCCTGACAGGGGAAACTACGAGCAGTACTTC
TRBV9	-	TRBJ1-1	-	CASGGVSNTEAFF	TGTGCCAGCGGGGGGGTCTCGAACACTGAAGCTTTCTTT
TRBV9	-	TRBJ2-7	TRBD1	CASSARAGGSYEQYF	TGTGCCAGCAGCGCCCGCGCAGGGGGCTCCTACGAGCAGTACTTC
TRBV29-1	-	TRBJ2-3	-	CSVEDRETVTSTDTQYF	TGCAGCGTTGAAGATCGGGAGACCGTGACTAGCACAGATACGCAGTATTTT
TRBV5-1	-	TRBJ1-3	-	CASSVTVSSGNTIYF	TGCGCCAGCAGCGTTACAGTTAGCTCTGGAAACACCATATATTTT
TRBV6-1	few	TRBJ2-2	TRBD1	CASSKGQGVTGELFF	TGTGCCAGCAGTAAGGGACAGGGGGTGACCGGGGAGCTGTTTTTT
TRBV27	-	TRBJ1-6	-	CASSLGPESSYNSPLHF	TGTGCCAGCAGTCTAGGCCCCGAAAGCTCCTATAATTCACCCCTCCACTTT
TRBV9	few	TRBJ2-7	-	CASSVDGVSYEQYF	TGTGCCAGCAGCGTAGACGGGGTAAGCTACGAGCAGTACTTC
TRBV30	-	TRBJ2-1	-	CAWSVRWSEQFF	TGTGCCTGGAGTGTACGGTGGAGTGAGCAGTTCTTC
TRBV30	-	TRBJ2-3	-	CAWSLERGFSTDTQYF	TGTGCCTGGAGTTTGGAGCGCGGTTTTAGCACAGATACGCAGTATTTT
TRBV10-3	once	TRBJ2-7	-	CAISEKRGTYEQYF	TGTGCCATCAGTGAAAAACGCGGGACCTACGAGCAGTACTTC
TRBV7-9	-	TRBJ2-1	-	CASSLDSGNEQFF	TGTGCCAGCAGCTTAGATTCAGGCAATGAGCAGTTCTTC
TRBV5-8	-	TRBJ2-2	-	CASSFSAGELFF	TGTGCCAGCAGCTTTTCAGCCGGGGAGCTGTTTTTT